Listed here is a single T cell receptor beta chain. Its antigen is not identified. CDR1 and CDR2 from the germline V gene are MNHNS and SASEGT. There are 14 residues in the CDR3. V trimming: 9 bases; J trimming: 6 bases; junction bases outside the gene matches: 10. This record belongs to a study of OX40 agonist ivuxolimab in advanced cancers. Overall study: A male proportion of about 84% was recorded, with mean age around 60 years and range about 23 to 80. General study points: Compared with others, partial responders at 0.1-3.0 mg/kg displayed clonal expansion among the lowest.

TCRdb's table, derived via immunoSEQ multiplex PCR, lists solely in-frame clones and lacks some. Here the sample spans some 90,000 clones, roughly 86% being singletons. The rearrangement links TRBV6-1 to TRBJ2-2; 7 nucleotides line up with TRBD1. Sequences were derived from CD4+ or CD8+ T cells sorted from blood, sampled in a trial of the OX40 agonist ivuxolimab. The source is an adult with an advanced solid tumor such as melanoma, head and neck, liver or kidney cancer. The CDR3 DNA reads TGTGCCAGTCTACAGGGGAGATCCGCCGGGGAGCTGTTTTTT. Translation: CASLQGRSAGELFF.